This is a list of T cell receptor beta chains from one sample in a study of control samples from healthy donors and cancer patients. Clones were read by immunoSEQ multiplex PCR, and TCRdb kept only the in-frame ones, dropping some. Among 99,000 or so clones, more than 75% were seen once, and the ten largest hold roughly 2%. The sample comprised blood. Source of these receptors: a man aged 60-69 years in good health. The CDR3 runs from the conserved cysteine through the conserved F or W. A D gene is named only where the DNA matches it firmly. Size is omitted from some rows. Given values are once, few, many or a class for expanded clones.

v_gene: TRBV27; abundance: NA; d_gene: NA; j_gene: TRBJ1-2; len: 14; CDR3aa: CASSLSPTGVGYTF; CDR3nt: TGTGCCAGCAGTCTCTCCCCCACGGGGGTTGGCTACACCTTC
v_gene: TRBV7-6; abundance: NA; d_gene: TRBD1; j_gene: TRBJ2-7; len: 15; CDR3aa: CASRPTRTGRGEQYF; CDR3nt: TGTGCCAGCAGACCTACCCGGACAGGAAGGGGGGAGCAGTACTTC
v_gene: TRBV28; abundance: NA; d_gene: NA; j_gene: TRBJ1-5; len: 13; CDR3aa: CASSIGSNQPQHF; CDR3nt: TGTGCCAGCAGTATAGGTAGCAATCAGCCCCAGCATTTT
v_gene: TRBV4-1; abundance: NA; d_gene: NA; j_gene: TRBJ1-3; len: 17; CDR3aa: CASSQDRAESSGNTIYF; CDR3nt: TGCGCCAGCAGCCAAGATCGGGCCGAGTCTTCTGGAAACACCATATATTTT
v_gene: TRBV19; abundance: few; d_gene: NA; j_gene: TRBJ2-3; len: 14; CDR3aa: CASSGVSGRGTQYF; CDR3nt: TGTGCCAGTAGTGGGGTGTCAGGGAGAGGTACGCAGTATTTT
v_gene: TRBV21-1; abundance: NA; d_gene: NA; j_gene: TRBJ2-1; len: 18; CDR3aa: CASSKGWTGGDSYNEQFF; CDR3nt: TGTGCCAGCAGCAAAGGGTGGACAGGGGGTGACTCCTACAATGAGCAGTTCTTC
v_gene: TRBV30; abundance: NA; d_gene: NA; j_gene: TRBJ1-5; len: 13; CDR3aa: CAWSPGVKQPQHF; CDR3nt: TGTGCCTGGAGTCCAGGGGTAAAACAGCCCCAGCATTTT
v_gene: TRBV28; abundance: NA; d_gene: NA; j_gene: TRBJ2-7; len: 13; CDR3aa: CASSLTQGYEQYF; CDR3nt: TGTGCCAGCAGTTTAACGCAGGGGTACGAGCAGTACTTC
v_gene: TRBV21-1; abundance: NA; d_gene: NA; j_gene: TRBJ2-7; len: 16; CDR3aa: CASSSSRGRNSYEQYF; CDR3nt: TGTGCCAGCAGCTCTTCCCGAGGCAGGAACTCCTACGAGCAGTACTTC
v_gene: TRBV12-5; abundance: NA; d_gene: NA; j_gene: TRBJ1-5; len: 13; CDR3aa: CASTTGLGQPQHF; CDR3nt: TGTGCTAGCACTACAGGGTTAGGACAGCCCCAGCATTTT
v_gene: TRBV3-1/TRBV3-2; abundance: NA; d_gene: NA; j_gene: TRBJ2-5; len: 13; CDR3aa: CASRLANQETQYF; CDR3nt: TGTGCCAGCCGTCTAGCGAACCAAGAGACCCAGTACTTC
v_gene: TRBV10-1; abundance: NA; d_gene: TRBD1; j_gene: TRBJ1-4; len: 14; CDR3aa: CASSDGTGNEKLFF; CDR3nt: TGCGCCAGCAGCGATGGGACAGGGAATGAAAAACTGTTTTTT
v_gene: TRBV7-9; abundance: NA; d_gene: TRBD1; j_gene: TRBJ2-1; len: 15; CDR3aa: CASSRGQGIYNEQFF; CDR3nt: TGTGCCAGCAGCCGGGGACAGGGGATCTACAATGAGCAGTTCTTC
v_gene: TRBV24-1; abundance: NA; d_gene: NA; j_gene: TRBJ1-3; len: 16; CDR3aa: CATSDPGDLTGNTIYF; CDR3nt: TGTGCCACCAGTGACCCGGGGGACCTTACGGGAAACACCATATATTTT
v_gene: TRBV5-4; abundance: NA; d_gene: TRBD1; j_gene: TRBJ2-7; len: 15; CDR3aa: CASSSFGQGVYEQYF; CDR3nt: TGTGCCAGCAGCTCCTTCGGACAGGGGGTTTACGAGCAGTACTTC
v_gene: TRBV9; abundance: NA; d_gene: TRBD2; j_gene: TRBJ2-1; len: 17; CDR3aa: CASSVQTSGGSYNEQFF; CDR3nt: TGTGCCAGCAGCGTGCAGACTAGCGGGGGCTCCTACAATGAGCAGTTCTTC
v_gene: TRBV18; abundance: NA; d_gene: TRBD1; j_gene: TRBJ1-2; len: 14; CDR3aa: CASSLLGQNYGYTF; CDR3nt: TGTGCCAGCTCACTCCTGGGACAGAACTATGGCTACACCTTC
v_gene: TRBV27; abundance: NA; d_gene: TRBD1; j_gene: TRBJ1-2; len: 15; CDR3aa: CASSPQGDLYYGYTF; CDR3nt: TGTGCCAGCAGTCCGCAGGGGGATCTGTACTATGGCTACACCTTC
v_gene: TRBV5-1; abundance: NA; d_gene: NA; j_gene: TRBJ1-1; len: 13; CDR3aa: CASSLDMGTEAFF; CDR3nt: TGCGCCAGCAGCTTGGACATGGGGACTGAAGCTTTCTTT
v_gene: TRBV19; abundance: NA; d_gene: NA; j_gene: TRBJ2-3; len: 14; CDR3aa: CASMTQGEADTQYF; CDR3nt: TGTGCCAGTATGACGCAGGGGGAGGCAGATACGCAGTATTTT
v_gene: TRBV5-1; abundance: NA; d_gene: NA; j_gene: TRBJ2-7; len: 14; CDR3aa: CASSLGLSSYEQYF; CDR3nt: TGCGCCAGCAGCTTGGGACTGAGCTCCTACGAGCAGTACTTC
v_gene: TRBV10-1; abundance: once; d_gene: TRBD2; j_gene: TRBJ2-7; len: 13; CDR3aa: CASSEAGGPEQYF; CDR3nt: TGCGCCAGCAGTGAAGCGGGAGGGCCCGAGCAGTACTTC
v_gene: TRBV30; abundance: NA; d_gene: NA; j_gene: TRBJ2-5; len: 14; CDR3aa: CAWISRLAQEAQYF; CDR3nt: TGTGCCTGGATCTCCCGGCTAGCCCAAGAGGCCCAGTACTTC
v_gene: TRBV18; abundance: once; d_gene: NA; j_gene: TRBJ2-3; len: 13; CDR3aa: CASQQGGTDTQYF; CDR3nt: TGTGCCAGCCAGCAAGGGGGCACAGATACGCAGTATTTT
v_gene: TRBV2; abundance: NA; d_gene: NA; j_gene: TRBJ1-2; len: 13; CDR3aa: CASSELDGYGYTF; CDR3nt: TGTGCCAGCAGTGAGCTGGACGGCTATGGCTACACCTTC
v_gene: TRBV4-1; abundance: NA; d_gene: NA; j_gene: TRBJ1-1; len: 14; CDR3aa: CASSQAGVNTEAFF; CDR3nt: TGCGCCAGCAGCCAAGCCGGGGTTAACACTGAAGCTTTCTTT
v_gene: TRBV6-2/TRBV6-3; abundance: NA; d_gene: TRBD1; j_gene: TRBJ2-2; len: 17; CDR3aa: CAGSWTPGQLNTGELFF; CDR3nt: TGTGCCGGCAGTTGGACCCCGGGACAGCTGAACACCGGGGAGCTGTTTTTT
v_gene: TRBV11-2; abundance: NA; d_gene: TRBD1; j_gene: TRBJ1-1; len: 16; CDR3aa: CASSLAFGQGYTEAFF; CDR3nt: TGTGCCAGCAGCTTAGCTTTTGGACAGGGGTACACTGAAGCTTTCTTT
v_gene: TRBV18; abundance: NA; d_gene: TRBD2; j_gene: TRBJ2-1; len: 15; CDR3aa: CASSPGLAGEGEQFF; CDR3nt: TGTGCCAGCTCACCGGGACTAGCGGGAGAGGGTGAGCAGTTCTTC
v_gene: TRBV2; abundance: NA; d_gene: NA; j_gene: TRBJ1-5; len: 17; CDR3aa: CASSEALIQGPNQPQHF; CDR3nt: TGTGCCAGCAGCGAAGCACTGATACAGGGACCCAATCAGCCCCAGCATTTT
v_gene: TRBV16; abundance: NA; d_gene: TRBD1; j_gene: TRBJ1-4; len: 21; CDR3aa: CASSPSLSPTGFTQPNEKLFF; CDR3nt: TGTGCCAGCAGCCCGAGCCTTTCACCGACAGGGTTTACGCAGCCTAATGAAAAACTGTTTTTT
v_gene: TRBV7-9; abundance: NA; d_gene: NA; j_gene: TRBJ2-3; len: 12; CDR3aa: CASSPMLDTQYF; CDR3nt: TGTGCCAGCAGCCCGATGTTGGATACGCAGTATTTT
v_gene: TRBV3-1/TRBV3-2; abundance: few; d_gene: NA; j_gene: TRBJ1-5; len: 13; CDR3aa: CASSTASNQPQHF; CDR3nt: TGTGCCAGCAGTACAGCTAGCAATCAGCCCCAGCATTTT
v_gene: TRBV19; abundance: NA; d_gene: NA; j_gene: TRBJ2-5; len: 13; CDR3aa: CASSTGAQETQYF; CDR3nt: TGTGCCAGTAGTACGGGGGCTCAAGAGACCCAGTACTTC
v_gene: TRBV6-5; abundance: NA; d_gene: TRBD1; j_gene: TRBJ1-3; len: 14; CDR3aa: CASRDRSSGNTIYF; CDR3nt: TGTGCCAGCAGGGACAGGTCTTCTGGAAACACCATATATTTT
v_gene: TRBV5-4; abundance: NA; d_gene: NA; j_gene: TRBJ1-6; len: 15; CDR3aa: CASSLRDRTNSPLHF; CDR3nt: TGTGCCAGCAGCTTGAGAGACAGGACAAATTCACCCCTCCACTTT
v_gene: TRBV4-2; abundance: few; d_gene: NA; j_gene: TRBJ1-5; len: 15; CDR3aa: CASSQDRHSNQPQHF; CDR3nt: TGTGCCAGCAGCCAAGATCGCCATAGCAATCAGCCCCAGCATTTT
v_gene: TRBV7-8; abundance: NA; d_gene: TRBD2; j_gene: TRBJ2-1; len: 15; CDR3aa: CASSSLAGGKNEQFF; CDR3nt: TGTGCCAGCAGCTCCTTAGCGGGAGGGAAAAATGAGCAGTTCTTC
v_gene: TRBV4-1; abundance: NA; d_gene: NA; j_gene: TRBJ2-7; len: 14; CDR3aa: CASSQPGDSYEQYF; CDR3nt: TGCGCCAGCAGCCAACCGGGGGACTCCTACGAGCAGTACTTC
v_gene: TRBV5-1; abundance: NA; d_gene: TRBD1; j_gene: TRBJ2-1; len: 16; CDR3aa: CASTPGDRGPYNEQFF; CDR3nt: TGCGCCAGCACCCCAGGTGACAGGGGCCCTTACAATGAGCAGTTCTTC
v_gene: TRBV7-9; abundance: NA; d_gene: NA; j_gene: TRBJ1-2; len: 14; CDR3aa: CASSLRESNYGYTF; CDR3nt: TGTGCCAGCAGCCTGAGGGAAAGTAACTATGGCTACACCTTC
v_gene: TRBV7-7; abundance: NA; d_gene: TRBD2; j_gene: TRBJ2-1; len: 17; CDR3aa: CASSPDGGFVELDEQFF; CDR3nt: TGTGCTAGCAGCCCCGACGGGGGGTTTGTAGAGTTGGATGAGCAGTTCTTC
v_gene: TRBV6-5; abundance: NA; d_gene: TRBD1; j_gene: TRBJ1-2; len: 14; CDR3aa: CASSSQDRADGYTF; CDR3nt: TGTGCCAGCAGTTCTCAGGACAGGGCGGATGGCTACACCTTC
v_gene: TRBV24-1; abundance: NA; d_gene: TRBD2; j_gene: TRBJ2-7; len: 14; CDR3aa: CATSAGSLAGELYF; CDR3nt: TGTGCCACCAGTGCCGGGAGCCTTGCGGGAGAATTATACTTC
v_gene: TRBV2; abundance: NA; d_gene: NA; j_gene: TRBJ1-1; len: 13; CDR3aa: CASNRGEGTEAFF; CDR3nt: TGTGCCAGCAATCGGGGGGAGGGGACTGAAGCTTTCTTT
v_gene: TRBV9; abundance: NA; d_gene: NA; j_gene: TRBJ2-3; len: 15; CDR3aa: CASSLRADRTDTQYF; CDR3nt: TGTGCCAGCAGCCTCCGTGCGGACCGCACAGATACGCAGTATTTT
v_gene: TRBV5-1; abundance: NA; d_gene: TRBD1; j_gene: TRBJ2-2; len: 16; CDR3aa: CASSPGGTGRAGELFF; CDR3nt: TGCGCCAGCAGCCCCGGCGGGACAGGGAGAGCCGGGGAGCTGTTTTTT